This T cell receptor (beta chain) was captured by sequencing in a study of tumor-infiltrating lymphocytes in primary liver carcinoma. For the study at large: Sample yields, roughly 3.5 to 7.13 million productive TCRbeta reads, were similar across the tissue types. The study, taken as a whole, reports: Pairs of tumor regions overlapped more than tumor-adjacent and tumor-blood pairs did.

Investigators took RNA and DNA out together from 20-30 mg of unsorted bulk tissue. This clonotype was counted at least ten times. Its target is not known. Starting from around 510 ng of total RNA, TCR beta cDNA was produced with a primer in the constant region. Researchers made the TCR beta libraries by running three nested multiplex PCR rounds with slightly modified ARM-PCR. In the first two PCR rounds, TRBV1-TRBV30 forward primers were paired with a C-beta reverse primer, and each round lasted approximately 10 cycles. TCRdb used MiXCR to reprocess the multiplex PCR reads, holding one entry per CDR3 protein. The sample shows about 75,000 distinct CDR3 sequences, 65% to 75% of them seen only once. CDR1 is SGHDT and CDR2 is YYEEEE in the germline V gene. This CDR3 is 20 amino acids long. Trimming at V came to 1 base and at J to 1 base, leaving 13 bases not matched to a gene.

This TCR was sampled from a man aged 35 to 55 with primary liver carcinoma and hepatitis B virus infection. Material for sequencing was tumor-adjacent normal liver tissue. The V gene is TRBV5-6, the J gene TRBJ2-6; 8 bases line up with TRBD1. CDR3: CASSLITQGALRSGANVLTF. CDR3 DNA sequence: TGTGCCAGCAGCTTGATCACGCAGGGGGCGCTCCGGTCTGGGGCCAACGTCCTGACTTTC.